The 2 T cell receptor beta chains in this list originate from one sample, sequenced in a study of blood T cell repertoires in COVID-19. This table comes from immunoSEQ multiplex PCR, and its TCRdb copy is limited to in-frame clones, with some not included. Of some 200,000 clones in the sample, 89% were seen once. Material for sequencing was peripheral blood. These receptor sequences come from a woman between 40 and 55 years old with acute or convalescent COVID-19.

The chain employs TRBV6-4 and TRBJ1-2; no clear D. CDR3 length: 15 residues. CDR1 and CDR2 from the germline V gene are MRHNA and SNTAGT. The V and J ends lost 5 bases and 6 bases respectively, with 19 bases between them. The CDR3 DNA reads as TGTGCCAGCAGTCTTGAAACTGCGGGTTATCATGGCTACACCTTC. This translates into CASSLETAGYHGYTF.

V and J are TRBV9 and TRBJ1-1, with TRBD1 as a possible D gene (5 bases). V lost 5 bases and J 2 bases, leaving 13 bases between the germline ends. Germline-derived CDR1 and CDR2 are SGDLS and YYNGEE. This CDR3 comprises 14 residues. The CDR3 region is CASRDDSTNTEAFF. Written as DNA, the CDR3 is TGTGCCAGCAGAGATGACAGTACAAACACTGAAGCTTTCTTT.